This T cell receptor (beta chain) was captured in a study of cytomegalovirus exposure and HLA in healthy donors. This clone has more than one count but fewer than ten. Its antigen is unidentified. Trimming took 5 bases from V and 8 from J; bases not matched to a gene: 3. CDR3 length: 13 residues. Germline assignment: CDR1 WNHNN and CDR2 SYGVQD (reference sequence). The repertoire was sequenced with immunoSEQ multiplex PCR; TCRdb's copy has only in-frame clones and lacks some. The profile covers approximately 280,000 clones, with 65% to 90% appearing a single time and about 1% taken by the ten largest. Study findings and constraints: The classifier reportedly diagnosed cytomegalovirus status with high sensitivity and specificity. The TCR clusters that emerged in the first cohort tended, a later analysis found, to co-occur in the roughly 120 validation repertoires. In vitro assays verified that a few CMV-associated chains recognized CMV antigens specifically.

The chain recombines TRBV10-1 with TRBJ2-4, with 10 bases matching TRBD1. Sequencing used PBMCs. This clonotype was obtained from a woman younger than 30 in good health and CMV-seronegative. CDR3 in DNA: TGCGCCAGCAGTAACGGACAGGGGGACATTCAGTACTTC. Translation: CASSNGQGDIQYF.